This is a list of T cell receptor beta chains from one sample in a study of T-cell memory formation after mild COVID-19. TCRdb reprocessed the 5' RACE reads with MiXCR, giving one entry per CDR3 protein. The table includes fewer than 700,000 distinct CDR3 sequences, more than 15% detected once. Source material: PBMCs or a T cell subset sorted from them (not recorded which). The receptors were gathered from an adult woman who had mild COVID-19 (a few samples of this study predate the infection). Cell type and time point are not known. Each CDR3 is given with its conserved first and last residue. D genes are given only for firm matches. Only some rows state a clone size, as once, few, many or a class for expanded clones.

V gene,clone size,J gene,D gene,CDR3 protein,CDR3 DNA
TRBV12-3/TRBV12-4,many,TRBJ2-3,NA,CASSLLASSTDTQYF,TGTGCCAGCAGTCTGCTAGCGTCTAGCACAGATACGCAGTATTTT
TRBV6-5,NA,TRBJ2-6,NA,CASSYSGGSGANVMTF,TGTGCCAGCAGTTACTCTGGGGGCTCTGGGGCCAACGTCATGACTTTC
TRBV7-6,NA,TRBJ2-5,NA,CASSLYAADQETQYF,TGTGCCAGCAGCTTGTACGCGGCAGACCAAGAGACCCAGTACTTC
TRBV29-1,NA,TRBJ1-1,NA,CSSGGGFGNTEAFF,TGCAGCTCTGGAGGGGGGTTCGGGAACACTGAAGCTTTCTTT
TRBV19,NA,TRBJ2-1,NA,CASSITQDIDNEQFF,TGTGCCAGTAGTATAACCCAGGACATCGACAATGAGCAGTTCTTC
TRBV6-5,few,TRBJ2-7,NA,CASSSLNHEQYF,TGTGCCAGCAGTTCACTCAATCACGAGCAGTACTTC
TRBV7-6,NA,TRBJ2-1,NA,CASSSLRTAQPYNEQFF,TGTGCCAGCAGCTCTCTCAGGACCGCCCAGCCTTACAATGAGCAGTTCTTC
TRBV12-3/TRBV12-4,few,TRBJ2-2,TRBD2,CASSLTSGKAGELFF,TGTGCCAGCAGTTTGACTAGCGGGAAGGCCGGGGAGCTGTTTTTT
TRBV7-9,NA,TRBJ1-5,NA,CASSLNREGQPQHF,TGTGCCAGCAGCTTAAACAGGGAAGGTCAGCCCCAGCATTTT
TRBV6-5,few,TRBJ1-2,TRBD1,CASSFSTGGEGYTF,TGTGCCAGCAGTTTTTCTACAGGGGGCGAAGGCTACACCTTC
TRBV7-3,NA,TRBJ2-7,TRBD1,CASSFGTVGEQYF,TGTGCCAGCAGCTTTGGGACAGTGGGGGAGCAGTACTTC
TRBV6-6,NA,TRBJ2-1,NA,CASRYLYNEQFF,TGTGCCAGCAGGTATCTGTACAATGAGCAGTTCTTC
TRBV18,NA,TRBJ1-2,TRBD1,CASSPQKGADGYTF,TGTGCCAGCTCACCACAGAAGGGGGCGGATGGCTACACCTTC
TRBV5-1,few,TRBJ1-1,NA,CASSFFQSTGPGEGEAFF,TGCGCCAGCAGCTTTTTCCAATCCACAGGACCCGGCGAGGGTGAAGCTTTCTTT
TRBV4-1,NA,TRBJ2-1,TRBD2,CASSQSRVLAGADYNEQFF,TGCGCCAGCAGCCAATCTAGAGTCCTAGCGGGGGCAGACTACAATGAGCAGTTCTTC
TRBV6-6,NA,TRBJ2-5,NA,CASSYSGLGERETQYF,TGTGCCAGCAGTTACTCTGGGCTAGGGGAGCGAGAGACCCAGTACTTC
TRBV6-6,NA,TRBJ1-6,TRBD1,CASSLDDRGYVSYNSPLHF,TGTGCCAGCAGTTTGGATGACAGGGGTTATGTGTCCTATAATTCACCCCTCCACTTT
TRBV5-1,once,TRBJ2-5,NA,CASSQGRQAQETQYF,TGCGCCAGCAGCCAAGGCCGACAGGCCCAAGAGACCCAGTACTTC
TRBV7-6,NA,TRBJ2-5,NA,CASSPTGKETQYF,TGTGCCAGCAGCCCTACAGGGAAAGAGACCCAGTACTTC
TRBV9,NA,TRBJ2-2,TRBD1,CASRDDRAYTGELFF,TGTGCCAGCAGAGACGACAGGGCGTACACCGGGGAGCTGTTTTTT
TRBV7-2,few,TRBJ1-1,NA,CASSLHLREGTEAFF,TGTGCCAGCAGCTTGCACCTCAGGGAAGGCACTGAAGCTTTCTTT
TRBV20-1,NA,TRBJ2-7,TRBD2,CSAAGGSSYEQYF,TGCAGTGCTGCCGGGGGGAGCTCCTACGAGCAGTACTTC
TRBV15,NA,TRBJ2-5,NA,CATSRALEGQETQYF,TGTGCCACCAGCAGAGCTCTAGAGGGCCAAGAGACCCAGTACTTC
TRBV24-1,NA,TRBJ2-7,NA,CATSGTIGQTYEQYF,TGTGCCACCAGTGGGACTATCGGTCAAACCTACGAGCAGTACTTC
TRBV7-2,many,TRBJ2-3,NA,CASSLEAQDTQYF,TGTGCCAGCAGCTTAGAGGCACAAGATACGCAGTATTTT
TRBV6-5,few,TRBJ2-2,NA,CASSYSIRRGELFF,TGTGCCAGCAGTTACTCGATTAGGAGGGGGGAGCTGTTTTTT
TRBV5-1,NA,TRBJ1-1,NA,CASSLVPDRNTEAFF,TGCGCCAGCAGCTTGGTCCCGGACAGGAACACTGAAGCTTTCTTT
TRBV29-1,NA,TRBJ1-2,TRBD1,CSGTGQGDYGYTF,TGCAGCGGCACGGGACAGGGTGACTATGGCTACACCTTC
TRBV2,NA,TRBJ2-1,NA,CASSEEPTTYNEQFF,TGTGCCAGCAGTGAAGAACCAACTACTTACAATGAGCAGTTCTTC
TRBV20-1,many,TRBJ2-3,TRBD1,CSASPGTGSDTQYF,TGCAGTGCTAGTCCAGGGACAGGATCAGATACGCAGTATTTT
TRBV4-3,NA,TRBJ2-3,NA,CASSQDRSGASTDTQYF,TGCGCCAGCAGCCAAGATAGGTCCGGGGCGAGCACAGATACGCAGTATTTT